These 23 T cell receptor beta chains were sequenced from one sample in a study of blood T cell repertoires in COVID-19. Clones were read by immunoSEQ multiplex PCR, and TCRdb kept only the in-frame ones, dropping some. The table shows about 44,000 clones, with roughly 90% occurring only once. Sequenced: peripheral blood. All receptors derive from a woman aged 80 or over in a cohort sampled during active or convalescent COVID-19.

The chain links TRBV9 to TRBJ2-1; TRBD2 agrees at 8 bases. J was trimmed by 5 bases and V by 4 bases; bases with no gene match: 11. This CDR3 spans 16 amino acids. Germline CDR1 and CDR2: SGDLS and YYNGEE. DNA of the CDR3: TGTGCCAGCAGCCCCGGGAGATGGCGGGGGGACAATGAGCAGTTCTTC. It is translated as CASSPGRWRGDNEQFF.

This clone was seen a single time. V usage is TRBV2 and J usage is TRBJ2-1; the D gene is possibly TRBD1 (5 bases). V shed 2 bases and J shed 7 bases, with 12 bases lying between them. CDR1 is SNHLY, CDR2 FYNNEI, per germline. This CDR3 comprises 14 residues. CDR3 sequence (DNA): TGTGCCAGCAGTGAAATTGTCAGGGTAAATGAGCAGTTCTTC. Amino acids: CASSEIVRVNEQFF.

The chain couples TRBV5-4 to TRBJ1-2; D perhaps matches TRBD1 (5 bases). Germline CDR1 SGHNT, CDR2 YYREEE (reference sequence). V gave up 4 bases and J gave up 4 bases, with 17 bases separating them. The CDR3 length is 15 residues. CDR3 region: CASSPRLGQGYGYTF. The CDR3 DNA sequence: TGTGCCAGCAGCCCCCGACTGGGGCAGGGCTATGGCTACACCTTC.

The J gene is TRBJ1-1, the V gene TRBV10-3; 8 nucleotides align to TRBD1. With 7 bases clipped from V and 3 bases from J, the junction kept 7 bases outside the gene matches. Germline-derived CDR1 and CDR2 are ENHRY and SYGVKD. This CDR3 has 14 amino acids. This chain's CDR3 is CAINQGARDTEAFF. In DNA, the CDR3 is TGTGCCATCAATCAGGGGGCCAGGGACACTGAAGCTTTCTTT.

The chain uses TRBV5-5 and TRBJ2-3; D is possibly TRBD1 (5 bases). The germline CDR1 and CDR2 sequences are SGHKS and YYEKEE (reference sequence). This CDR3 region has 16 residues. Trimming took 3 bases from V and 4 from J, leaving 18 bases between them. In DNA form, the CDR3 reads TGTGCCAGCAGCTCCGCCGAACCAGGGTATTCAGATACGCAGTATTTT. Translated, it gives CASSSAEPGYSDTQYF.

This chain links TRBV11-3 with TRBJ1-1; 10 bases map to TRBD1. In germline, CDR1 is SGHNT, CDR2 YENEEA. CDR3 length equals 15 residues. The V and J ends lost 2 bases and 4 bases, in that order; junction bases with no gene match: 4. CDR3 sequence: CASSLRGQGSTEAFF. In DNA form, the CDR3 reads TGTGCCAGCAGCTTAAGGGGACAGGGGAGCACTGAAGCTTTCTTT.

The chain is built from TRBV6-1 and TRBJ2-7, with D perhaps TRBD1 (6 bases). Trimming removed 0 bases from V and 1 base from J, with 7 bases in between. Germline CDR1 reads MNHNS; CDR2 reads SASEGT. CDR3 size: 14 residues. CDR3 in amino acids: CASSEATGSYEQYF. DNA for the CDR3: TGTGCCAGCAGTGAAGCAACAGGGTCCTACGAGCAGTACTTC.

The V and J genes are TRBV6-6 and TRBJ1-3, with TRBD1 matching over 8 bases. V trimming: 7 bases; J trimming: 4 bases; junction bases outside the gene matches: 6. CDR1 MNHNY and CDR2 SVGAGI come from the germline V gene (reference sequence). The CDR3 consists of 14 residues. CDR3 region: CASKEQGAGNTIYF. CDR3 sequence (DNA): TGTGCCAGCAAGGAGCAGGGGGCCGGAAACACCATATATTTT.

The chain couples TRBV18 to TRBJ1-4; D unresolved. This CDR3 has 16 amino acids. The germline V gene has CDR1 KGHSH and CDR2 LQKENI. Between the trimmed V and J ends, which lost 1 base and 0 bases, there was a span of 9 bases. The DNA of the CDR3 is TGTGCCAGCTCACCACTAGCAGCTGCAACTAATGAAAAACTGTTTTTT. Residues: CASSPLAAATNEKLFF.

The V and J genes are TRBV11-3 and TRBJ2-1; 7 bases are shared with TRBD1. CDR1 and CDR2 from the germline V gene are SGHNT and YENEEA. The trim removed 1 base at V and 4 bases at J, leaving 10 bases unmatched. CDR3 length: 17 residues. The CDR3 sequence: CASSLVDPGQRYNEQFF. The CDR3 nucleotides read TGTGCCAGCAGCTTAGTAGACCCGGGACAGAGGTACAATGAGCAGTTCTTC. Drawing the rest from reference TRBV11-3 and TRBJ2-1, the complete variable domain is EAGVVQSPRYKIIEKKQPVAFWCNPISGHNTLYWYLQNLGQGPELLIRYENEEAVDDSQLPKDRFSAERLKGVDSTLKIQPAELGDSAVYLCASSLVDPGQRYNEQFFGPGTRLTVL.

V and J are TRBV7-2 and TRBJ1-2, with TRBD1 matching over 12 bases. Germline CDR1 and CDR2: SGHTA and FQGNSA. J was trimmed by 5 bases and V by 4 bases; bases with no gene match: 14. The CDR3 totals 18 residues. The CDR3 sequence: CASSSGTGGAGLVYGYTF. CDR3 coding DNA: TGTGCCAGCAGCTCCGGGACAGGGGGCGCGGGGCTAGTTTATGGCTACACCTTC. Full variable domain (rest looked up from reference TRBV7-2 and TRBJ1-2): GAGVSQSPSNKVTEKGKDVELRCDPISGHTALYWYRQSLGQGLEFLIYFQGNSAPDKSGLPSDRFSAERTGGSVSTLTIQRTQQEDSAVYLCASSSGTGGAGLVYGYTFGSGTRLTVV.

The chain is built from TRBV5-1 and TRBJ2-5; 12 bases line up with TRBD2. J lost 5 bases, V lost 4 bases, and 9 bases had no gene match. CDR3 size: 16 residues. Germline V gives CDR1 SGHRS, CDR2 YFSETQ. The CDR3 nucleotides are TGCGCCAGCAGCCGCTACCCTAGCGGGAGGGCGGAGACCCAGTACTTC. As protein: CASSRYPSGRAETQYF.

This clone was seen only once. V is TRBV21-1 and J is TRBJ1-2. TRBV21-1 is a listed pseudogene. This CDR3 has 15 residues. DNA of the CDR3: TGTGCCGGCTCGTGGGAGGGGCCCGCTAACTATGGCTACACCTTC. Protein product: CAGSWEGPANYGYTF.

This rearrangement joins TRBV5-1 to TRBJ2-3; 10 bases fit TRBD1. CDR1 SGHRS and CDR2 YFSETQ come from the germline V gene. V lost 6 bases to trimming and J lost 6 bases; unmatched junction nucleotides: 7. The CDR3 consists of 14 residues. The CDR3 sequence: CASKSTGGADTQYF. Here the CDR3 DNA reads TGCGCCAGCAAGTCGACAGGGGGCGCGGATACGCAGTATTTT.

The sample holds one count of this clone. V is TRBV9 and J is TRBJ1-2; D is ambiguous. The CDR3 consists of 16 residues. V shed 3 bases and J shed 0 bases, with 15 bases lying between them. The germline CDR1 and CDR2 sequences are SGDLS and YYNGEE. For the CDR3, the DNA is TGTGCCAGCAGCGGTGCCACACCCGTAACTAACTATGGCTACACCTTC. As protein: CASSGATPVTNYGYTF.

The V and J genes are TRBV5-1 and TRBJ2-7; TRBD1 matches 7 bases. The CDR3 runs to 16 residues. From germline, CDR1 is SGHRS and CDR2 YFSETQ. The J segment lost 2 bases and the V segment lost 3 bases, leaving 11 bases of the junction unmatched. CDR3 amino acids: CASSSDLTGSAYEQYF. CDR3 nucleotide sequence: TGCGCCAGCAGCTCGGACCTGACAGGGTCCGCCTACGAGCAGTACTTC. Full variable domain (missing parts from reference TRBV5-1 and TRBJ2-7): KAGVTQTPRYLIKTRGQQVTLSCSPISGHRSVSWYQQTPGQGLQFLFEYFSETQRNKGNFPGRFSGRQFSNSRSEMNVSTLELGDSALYLCASSSDLTGSAYEQYFGPGTRLTVT.

The J gene is TRBJ2-4, the V gene TRBV7-9; 7 nucleotides line up with TRBD1. In germline, CDR1 is SEHNR, CDR2 FQNEAQ (reference sequence). J lost 8 bases, V lost 5 bases, and 6 bases had no gene match. The CDR3 extends over 13 amino acids. CDR3 nucleotide sequence: TGTGCCAGCAGCCGGGGACAGACGGACATTCAGTACTTC. Amino acid sequence: CASSRGQTDIQYF.

CDR3 nucleotide sequence: TGTGCCAGCCGGGGGGGACGGGGTCAGCCCCAGCATTTT. Translation: CASRGGRGQPQHF. This chain joins TRBV27 and TRBJ1-5; tentative D call: TRBD1 (5 bases). The ends were cut back, 8 bases at V and 6 bases at J, with 14 bases in the middle. From germline, CDR1 is MNHEY and CDR2 SMNVEV (reference sequence). The CDR3 is 13 residues long.

This chain joins TRBV9 and TRBJ1-3; tentative D call: TRBD1 (6 bases). Germline loops: CDR1 SGDLS, CDR2 YYNGEE. V was trimmed by 1 base and J by 1 base, leaving 9 bases between them. CDR3 length: 15 amino acids. CDR3 DNA: TGTGCCAGCAGCGTAAGAGGGGGATCTGGAAACACCATATATTTT. This encodes CASSVRGGSGNTIYF.

The V gene is TRBV6-5, the J gene TRBJ1-3; the D gene is possibly TRBD1 (6 bases). The V and J ends lost 7 bases and 1 base respectively, with 11 bases between them. CDR1 is MNHEY, CDR2 SVGAGI, per germline. This CDR3 contains 14 residues. CDR3 residues: CASISGESGNTIYF. The DNA for the CDR3 is TGTGCCAGCATCTCAGGGGAATCTGGAAACACCATATATTTT.

This clone was seen just once. The genes are TRBV10-3 and TRBJ1-1, with D possibly matching TRBD1 (6 bases). The CDR3 length is 12 residues. The ends were cut back, 2 bases at V and 6 bases at J, with 7 bases in the middle. Germline V gene data show CDR1 as ENHRY and CDR2 as SYGVKD. CDR3 region: CAISEGGAEAFF. The CDR3 nucleotides are TGTGCCATCAGTGAGGGGGGCGCTGAAGCTTTCTTT.

J is TRBJ2-6 and V is TRBV7-2, with TRBD2 as a possible D gene (5 bases). The CDR3 length is 16 residues. In germline, CDR1 is SGHTA, CDR2 FQGNSA. Deletions cut 5 bases from V and 4 bases from J, with 15 bases between. The CDR3 region has the DNA TGTGCCAGCAGCCCAGGACTCTTTACCGGGGCCAACGTCCTGACTTTC. Translating it yields CASSPGLFTGANVLTF.

The rearrangement links TRBV4-2 to TRBJ2-3; D is uncertain. The CDR3 length is 14 residues. V lost 3 bases and J lost 5, with 12 bases in between. Germline CDR1 LGHNA, CDR2 YNFKEQ. For the CDR3, the DNA is TGTGCCAGCAGCCAGGAGAGACTCAGAGATACGCAGTATTTT. Protein: CASSQERLRDTQYF.